The present TCR beta chain was sequenced within a study of blood T cell repertoires in COVID-19. The overall study: The cDNA or gDNA used as material had been derived from T cells, B-cell-depleted T cells, or PBMCs.

Original handling: From reference gene primer amplification, estimates of nucleated cell counts were derived. Sequencing used immunoSEQ multiplex PCR; TCRdb keeps in-frame clones, though not all of them. That table gives V, J and clone size, and the DNA gave D and trimming. The sample shows approximately 150,000 clones, over 90% of them seen only once. Germline CDR1 LGHNA, CDR2 YSLEER. V lost 2 bases and J lost 4; bases outside the gene matches: 3. The CDR3 sequence is 14 residues long. Seattle cases were enrolled at active infection and followed longitudinally. The chain is built from TRBV4-3 and TRBJ1-1, with 8 bases aligning to TRBD1. Sequencing was carried out using peripheral blood. The sequence came from a woman aged 55-69 years with COVID-19, enrolled during active disease. The CDR3 bases are TGCGCCAGCAGCCAAAACACAGGGGGCACTGAAGCTTTCTTT. Protein product: CASSQNTGGTEAFF.